The sequence of this T cell receptor beta chain was determined in a study of cytomegalovirus exposure and HLA in healthy donors. In the PCR, 60 Vbeta and 13 Jbeta primers were used. The assay was immunoSEQ multiplex PCR, and TCRdb's table has in-frame clones only and misses some. The data hold 140,000 to 150,000 clones, with about 82% observed a single time. The V end was cut by 5 bases, the J end by 7 bases, with 11 bases between. The CDR3 covers 12 residues. Germline-derived CDR1 and CDR2 are SEHNR and FQNEAQ (reference sequence). The sample taken for sequencing was PBMCs. The sequence was obtained from a male donor in good health and CMV-seronegative. The V call is TRBV7-9, the J call TRBJ1-1; D unclear. The DNA of the CDR3 is TGTGCCAGCAGCCACGGGGAAAATGAAGCTTTCTTT. The encoded protein is CASSHGENEAFF.